The 15 T cell receptor beta chains below come from one sample, sequenced in a study of blood T cell repertoires in COVID-19. Clones were sequenced by immunoSEQ multiplex PCR, and TCRdb holds only the in-frame ones, with some missing. The sample holds approximately 27,000 clones, over 75% seen once. The sample was peripheral blood. Receptor source: a man in his 60s with acute or convalescent COVID-19.

As DNA, the CDR3 is TGTGCCAGCAGCCCCGGCAGGGCTCGTGAAAAACTGTTTTTT. It specifies CASSPGRAREKLFF. The chain is built from TRBV3-1 (or the pseudogene TRBV3-2) and TRBJ1-4; perhaps TRBD1 as D (5 bases). CDR3 size: 14 residues. Trimming left V 4 bases short and J 7 bases short, with 13 bases between. Germline CDR1 LGHDT, CDR2 YNNKEL (reference sequence).

This chain joins TRBV11-2 and TRBJ1-1; maybe TRBD1 (6 bases). Germline V gene sequence: CDR1 SGHAT, CDR2 FQNNGV. V lost 3 bases and J 3 bases, leaving 11 bases between the germline ends. CDR3 length: 14 residues. CDR3 sequence reads: CASSFSQGYTEAFF. The CDR3 DNA reads as TGTGCCAGCAGCTTTAGCCAGGGGTACACTGAAGCTTTCTTT.

The J gene is TRBJ2-7, the V gene TRBV11-2, with 7 bases that match TRBD1. Trimming at V came to 2 bases and at J to 3 bases, leaving 10 bases not matched to a gene. The length of the CDR3 is 16 residues. Looked up from germline, CDR1 is SGHAT and CDR2 is FQNNGV. The CDR3 spells CASSLPSRDSLYEQYF. The CDR3 bases are TGTGCCAGCAGCTTACCCTCCCGGGACAGCCTCTACGAGCAGTACTTC.

The gene calls are TRBV7-8 and TRBJ1-1, with a weak D call TRBD1 (5 bases). V lost 1 base and J lost 5, with 11 bases in between. The CDR3 runs 14 residues. Germline V lookup: CDR1 SGHVS, CDR2 FQNEAQ. For the CDR3, the DNA is TGTGCCAGCAGCTTAGATGGGCGGGGGACTGAAGCTTTCTTT. This encodes CASSLDGRGTEAFF. The full variable domain, completed using reference TRBV7-8 and TRBJ1-1, is GAGVSQSPRYKVAKRGQDVALRCDPISGHVSLFWYQQALGQGPEFLTYFQNEAQLDKSGLPSDRFFAERPEGSVSTLKIQRTQQEDSAVYLCASSLDGRGTEAFFGQGTRLTVV.

The rearrangement uses TRBV4-2 and TRBJ2-7, with TRBD2 identical over 9 bases. V shed 0 bases and J 2 bases; nucleotides not matched to a gene: 11. There are 18 residues in the CDR3. From germline, CDR1 is LGHNA and CDR2 YNFKEQ. CDR3 nucleotides: TGTGCCAGCAGCCAAGATTGGGTCCTCCTAGCGGGGACCTACGAGCAGTACTTC. This encodes CASSQDWVLLAGTYEQYF.

The chain couples TRBV13 to TRBJ2-5; 8 bases align to TRBD2. This CDR3 contains 17 residues. Germline trimming cut 5 bases from V and 1 base from J; bases unmatched to any gene: 12. The germline V gene has CDR1 PRHDT and CDR2 FYEKMQ (reference sequence). The CDR3 here is CASSPRGSGGTQETQYF. CDR3 nucleotide sequence: TGTGCCAGCAGCCCCCGGGGAAGCGGGGGTACCCAAGAGACCCAGTACTTC.

The sample holds a few counts of this clone. This rearrangement joins TRBV29-1 to TRBJ1-3, with D unresolved. Germline V gene lookup returns CDR1 SQVTM and CDR2 ANQGSEA. The length of the CDR3 is 14 residues. V lost 1 base and J lost 0, with 7 bases in between. The CDR3 DNA is TGCAGCGTTGAAGGCGCCGGCTCTGGAAACACCATATATTTT. This codes for CSVEGAGSGNTIYF.

This chain uses TRBV27 with TRBJ2-5; no clear D gene. CDR3 size: 13 residues. Trimming removed 6 bases from V and 2 bases from J, with 10 bases in between. Germline assignment: CDR1 MNHEY and CDR2 SMNVEV (reference sequence). In DNA form, the CDR3 reads TGTGCCAGCAGGAGAGAGCAACAAGAGACCCAGTACTTC. It is translated as CASRREQQETQYF.

The chain couples TRBV5-1 to TRBJ1-1; 7 positions match TRBD1. The CDR3 covers 13 residues. V lost 4 bases to trimming and J lost 7 bases; unmatched junction nucleotides: 7. CDR1 is SGHRS, CDR2 YFSETQ, per germline. CDR3 sequence reads: CASSARGRGEAFF. The CDR3 region has the DNA TGCGCCAGCAGCGCAAGGGGGCGAGGTGAAGCTTTCTTT.

This clone was seen a single time. The gene calls are TRBV13 and TRBJ1-6; 10 bases line up with TRBD1. V lost 6 bases and J lost 2; bases outside the gene matches: 7. The CDR3 runs to 17 residues. From germline, CDR1 is PRHDT and CDR2 FYEKMQ (reference sequence). CDR3 sequence (DNA): TGTGCCAGCAGGGCGACAGGGGGCGCAACCTATAATTCACCCCTCCACTTT. Protein: CASRATGGATYNSPLHF. Based on the CDR3 plus reference TRBV13 and TRBJ1-6, the full variable domain is AAGVIQSPRHLIKEKRETATLKCYPIPRHDTVYWYQQGPGQDPQFLISFYEKMQSDKGSIPDRFSAQQFSDYHSELNMSSLELGDSALYFCASRATGGATYNSPLHFGNGTRLTVT.

The V gene is TRBV5-1, the J gene TRBJ1-2; weak D call: TRBD1 (5 bases). The CDR3 consists of 15 residues. The germline V gene has CDR1 SGHRS and CDR2 YFSETQ. V was trimmed by 4 bases and J by 2 bases, leaving 15 bases between them. The CDR3 spells CASSPLGGENYGYTF. DNA of the CDR3: TGCGCCAGCAGCCCATTGGGGGGTGAAAACTATGGCTACACCTTC.

The rearrangement links TRBV11-2 to TRBJ1-6; D not resolved. The CDR3 runs to 14 residues. Between the trimmed V and J ends, which lost 3 bases and 4 bases, there was a span of 7 bases. Looked up from germline, CDR1 is SGHAT and CDR2 is FQNNGV. The CDR3, as DNA: TGTGCCAGCAGCTTCGCCACTTATAATTCACCCCTCCACTTT. Protein sequence: CASSFATYNSPLHF.

This chain connects TRBV5-8 to TRBJ2-3; a weak D match, TRBD2 (6 bases). Germline V gene lookup returns CDR1 SGHTS and CDR2 YDEGEE. This CDR3 spans 15 amino acids. Trimming stripped 4 bases from V and 0 bases from J, with 12 bases between. The CDR3: CASSHQGTSTDTQYF. Written as DNA, the CDR3 is TGTGCCAGCAGCCATCAAGGGACTAGCACAGATACGCAGTATTTT.

This clone was seen a handful of times. The CDR3 region is CASSVLGTGGNTEAFF. The CDR3 DNA follows: TGTGCCAGCAGCGTCCTCGGGACAGGGGGCAACACTGAAGCTTTCTTT. The chain couples TRBV9 to TRBJ1-1; 12 bases align to TRBD1. Germline CDR1 and CDR2: SGDLS and YYNGEE. Trimming at V came to 2 bases and at J to 2 bases, leaving 4 bases not matched to a gene. The CDR3 is 16 amino acids.

The gene calls are TRBV13 and TRBJ1-6; possible D gene TRBD1, 6 bases. Germline V lookup: CDR1 PRHDT, CDR2 FYEKMQ (reference sequence). There are 17 residues in the CDR3. Trimming took 4 bases from V and 6 from J, leaving 19 bases between them. The CDR3 spells CASSSSHGGGPNSPLHF. The CDR3 DNA reads as TGTGCCAGCAGCTCAAGTCACGGGGGGGGCCCTAATTCACCCCTCCACTTT.